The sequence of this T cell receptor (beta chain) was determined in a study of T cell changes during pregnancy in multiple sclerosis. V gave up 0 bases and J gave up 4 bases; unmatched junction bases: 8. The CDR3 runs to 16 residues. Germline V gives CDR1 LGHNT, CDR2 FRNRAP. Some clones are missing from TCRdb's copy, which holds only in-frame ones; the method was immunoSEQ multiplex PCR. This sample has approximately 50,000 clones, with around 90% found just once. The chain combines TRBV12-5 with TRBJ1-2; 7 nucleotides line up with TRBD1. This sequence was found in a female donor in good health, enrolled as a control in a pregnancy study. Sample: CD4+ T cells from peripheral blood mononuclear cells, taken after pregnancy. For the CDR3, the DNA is TGTGCTAGTGGTTTGGTAGTCAGGGGGTGGGGCTATGGCTACACCTTC. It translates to CASGLVVRGWGYGYTF.